The 15 T cell receptor beta chains listed next were all sequenced from one sample in a study of T cell changes during pregnancy in multiple sclerosis. Measured with immunoSEQ multiplex PCR; TCRdb has only the in-frame clones, and not every one. Altogether around 70,000 clones are present, about nine tenths being singletons, with the ten largest covering roughly 0.29%. Sequences were derived from CD4+ T cells from peripheral blood mononuclear cells, sampled after pregnancy. The receptors come from a female donor with multiple sclerosis, enrolled in a pregnancy study.

This clone was observed a few times. The chain combines TRBV7-9 with TRBJ1-1; 8 bases align to TRBD1. Trimming took 3 bases from V and 7 from J; bases not matched to a gene: 7. The CDR3 spans 14 residues. Germline values: CDR1 SEHNR, CDR2 FQNEAQ (reference sequence). DNA for the CDR3: TGTGCCAGCAGCTTTAGCTTAGGGACAGGTGAAGCTTTCTTT. Its protein is CASSFSLGTGEAFF.

CDR3 in amino acids: CASSPTGEVYEQYF. CDR3 bases: TGCGCCAGCAGTCCGACAGGGGAGGTCTACGAGCAGTACTTC. V is TRBV10-2 and J is TRBJ2-7; 8 bases map to TRBD1. The length of the CDR3 is 14 residues. The germline V gene encodes CDR1 WSHSY and CDR2 SAAADI. The trim removed 5 bases at V and 3 bases at J, leaving 6 bases unmatched.

The rearrangement links TRBV19 to TRBJ2-5; 8 bases are a match to TRBD1. This CDR3 is built from 16 residues. The J segment lost 4 bases and the V segment lost 5 bases, leaving 12 bases of the junction unmatched. CDR1 and CDR2 from the germline V gene are LNHDA and SQIVND (reference sequence). The CDR3 bases are TGTGCCAGTAGTGTAGCCCACAGGGGGAATTTAGAGACCCAGTACTTC. Translated, it gives CASSVAHRGNLETQYF.

The chain recombines TRBV27 with TRBJ2-7; the match to TRBD2 covers 8 bases. This CDR3 region has 19 residues. Germline CDR1 is MNHEY and CDR2 is SMNVEV (reference sequence). J was trimmed by 1 base and V by 2 bases; bases with no gene match: 16. The CDR3 reads CASSLGVPGGQGLSYEQYF. The CDR3 coding sequence is TGTGCCAGCAGTTTAGGCGTCCCGGGGGGGCAGGGTCTATCCTACGAGCAGTACTTC.

V is TRBV14 and J is TRBJ2-3; TRBD1 is a possible D gene (5 bases). V lost 4 bases to trimming and J lost 2 bases, with 19 bases between them. Germline CDR1 SGHDN, CDR2 FVKESK. The CDR3 is 17 amino acids. The DNA for the CDR3 is TGTGCCAGCAGCCGATCAGGGATCCGTACACACACAGATACGCAGTATTTT. Amino acids: CASSRSGIRTHTDTQYF.

The sample holds one count of this clone. The rearrangement joins TRBV9 to TRBJ2-7; 7 nucleotides agree with TRBD1. V lost 3 bases to trimming and J lost 10 bases; unmatched junction nucleotides: 22. CDR3 length equals 17 residues. Germline loops: CDR1 SGDLS, CDR2 YYNGEE. As DNA, the CDR3 is TGTGCCAGCAGCGATTTCCCGACAACGACAGGGCCAATTGATCAGTACTTC. As protein: CASSDFPTTTGPIDQYF.

The chain uses TRBV5-1 and TRBJ1-5; 8 positions match TRBD1. The CDR3 runs to 19 residues. J lost 1 base, V lost 1 base, and 13 bases had no gene match. The germline V gene has CDR1 SGHRS and CDR2 YFSETQ. The CDR3: CASSLTPTSGQGSNQPQHF. The CDR3 DNA reads as TGCGCCAGCAGCTTGACTCCGACCAGCGGACAGGGAAGCAATCAGCCCCAGCATTTT.

The chain is built from TRBV9 and TRBJ2-1; TRBD2 is a possible D gene (6 bases). CDR3 length: 14 amino acids. Germline V lookup: CDR1 SGDLS, CDR2 YYNGEE. Between the trimmed V and J ends, which lost 0 bases and 8 bases, there was a span of 12 bases. CDR3 in DNA: TGTGCCAGCAGCGTAGCGGGGGTAGTAGATGAGCAGTTCTTC. This encodes CASSVAGVVDEQFF.

CDR3 nucleotides: TGTGCCAGCAGCGTAGGCTCCCCGGGTAATGAAAAACTGTTTTTT. Its protein product is CASSVGSPGNEKLFF. The chain employs TRBV9 and TRBJ1-4; no reliable D call. There are 15 residues in the CDR3. V lost 0 bases and J 4 bases, leaving 10 bases between the germline ends. CDR1 SGDLS and CDR2 YYNGEE come from the germline V gene.

The chain carries TRBV5-1 and TRBJ1-3; 7 nucleotides match TRBD1. V trimming: 2 bases; J trimming: 2 bases; junction bases outside the gene matches: 4. This CDR3 has 15 amino acids. CDR1 is SGHRS, CDR2 YFSETQ, per germline. The CDR3 sequence is CASSFGQGAGNTIYF. CDR3 in DNA: TGCGCCAGCAGCTTTGGGCAGGGGGCTGGAAACACCATATATTTT.

This clone was seen only once. The CDR3 here is CAISESRGPDEQFF. The CDR3 region has the DNA TGTGCCATCAGTGAGTCGAGAGGGCCCGATGAGCAGTTCTTC. The chain has TRBV10-3 and TRBJ2-1, with D maybe TRBD2 (5 bases). The germline V gene encodes CDR1 ENHRY and CDR2 SYGVKD. The CDR3 has 14 residues. V dropped 0 bases and J dropped 8 bases, with 11 bases sitting between them.

The sample holds one count of this clone. The V gene is TRBV10-3, the J gene TRBJ2-1, with TRBD2 matching over 12 bases. V lost 2 bases and J lost 10; bases outside the gene matches: 12. This CDR3 contains 17 residues. The germline V gene encodes CDR1 ENHRY and CDR2 SYGVKD. The CDR3 bases are TGTGCCATCAGTGAGGGTCGCGGAACTAGCGGGAGGAAAGAGCAGTTCTTC. Amino acids: CAISEGRGTSGRKEQFF.

This chain links TRBV7-2 with TRBJ1-2; 7 nucleotides agree with TRBD1. The CDR3 extends over 16 amino acids. The junction had 12 bases not matched to a gene; V was cut back by 5 bases and J by 3 bases. Germline CDR1 reads SGHTA; CDR2 reads FQGNSA. The CDR3 loop reads CASSPDRVRVDYGYTF. The CDR3 region has the DNA TGTGCCAGCAGCCCCGACAGGGTAAGAGTGGACTATGGCTACACCTTC.

The V and J genes are TRBV28 and TRBJ2-3, with TRBD2 matching 8 bases. The CDR3 spans 11 residues. Germline CDR1 is MDHEN and CDR2 is SYDVKM. V gave up 5 bases and J gave up 8 bases; unmatched junction bases: 0. CDR3 coding DNA: TGTGCCAGCAGTAGCGGGAGTACGCAGTATTTT. As protein: CASSSGSTQYF.

This sequence joins TRBV29-1 and TRBJ2-1; D perhaps matches TRBD2 (7 bases). Germline CDR1 SQVTM, CDR2 ANQGSEA. This CDR3 comprises 15 residues. The V end lost 1 base, the J end lost 8 bases, and 18 bases lay between the germline ends. The CDR3 sequence: CSVEAPNRGGDEQFF. The CDR3, as DNA: TGCAGCGTTGAAGCTCCGAATAGGGGGGGGGATGAGCAGTTCTTC.